This T cell receptor beta chain was retrieved from a study of T cell clonotyping in hematopoietic cell transplantation. Study-level results: Recipient TCR diversity dropped after transplant; expanded clonotypes rose from day 30 to 180.

The sample's time point: recipient sample about 28 days before transplant, after cytoreduction. This table comes from immunoSEQ multiplex PCR, and its TCRdb copy is limited to in-frame clones, with some not included. The data hold about 16,000 clones, with 93% observed a single time. This clone was seen a single time. Its antigen is undetermined. Trimming stripped 0 bases from V and 4 bases from J, with 9 bases between. Looked up from germline, CDR1 is LNHDA and CDR2 is SQIVND (reference sequence). CDR3 length equals 15 residues. The chain has TRBV19 and TRBJ2-2, with a weak D call TRBD2 (5 bases). This receptor was identified in a man younger than 35 with biphenotypic leukemia. Some clones in this sample may be carry-over from other donors' samples. Sequences were derived from peripheral blood mononuclear cells, sampled before stem cell transplant. Written as DNA, the CDR3 is TGTGCCAGTAGTATAGAGGCGGGTGCCACCGGGGAGCTGTTTTTT. It yields the protein CASSIEAGATGELFF.